This T cell receptor (beta chain) was retrieved from a study of cytomegalovirus exposure and HLA in healthy donors. Germline V lookup: CDR1 MDHEN, CDR2 SYDVKM. The germline V and J ends were trimmed by 6 bases and 4 bases, with 12 bases remaining between them. There are 13 residues in the CDR3. With 60 Vbeta and 13 Jbeta primers, the PCR was carried out. This table comes from immunoSEQ multiplex PCR, and its TCRdb copy is limited to in-frame clones, with some not included. The repertoire consists of 150,000 or so clones, with roughly 74% occurring once and the leading ten covering approximately 2.6%.

Source material: PBMCs. This receptor was obtained from a man in his late teens or twenties in good health and CMV-seronegative. V usage is TRBV28 and J usage is TRBJ1-1, with D uncertain. Here the CDR3 reads CASRVWRATEAFF. The CDR3 bases are TGTGCCAGCAGGGTATGGCGGGCCACTGAAGCTTTCTTT.